Sequencing of this T cell receptor (beta chain) was carried out in a study of CD8 T cells in Susac syndrome. The CDR3 has 13 amino acids. Trimming removed 7 bases from V and 4 bases from J; junction bases left unmatched: 5. Germline V gives CDR1 SQVTM, CDR2 ANQGSEA. In blood CD8+ and CD4+ T cells, TCR beta underwent sequencing. The study used treatment-naive patients who had stable or active relapsing-remitting disease as multiple sclerosis controls. A quantity of roughly 0.5 to 1 ug RNA underwent reverse transcription using random hexamers. Coverage of TCR beta CDR3 amplification by immunoSEQ multiplex PCR extended to 54 Vbeta and 13 Jbeta. TCRdb independently ran MiXCR on the immunoSEQ multiplex PCR reads; one entry per CDR3 protein. The sample shows 200,000 to 250,000 distinct CDR3 sequences, just under 95% of them seen only once.

The sample consisted of CD4+ T cells from PBMCs. The chain employs TRBV29-1 and TRBJ2-2; 8 bases line up with TRBD1. The clonotype was recovered from a human donor with multiple sclerosis. As DNA, the CDR3 is TGCAGCGCCAACACAGGGGGCACCGGGGAGCTGTTTTTT. This codes for CSANTGGTGELFF.